This TCR beta chain was profiled in a study of CD8+CD57+ T cells in acquired aplastic anemia (dated by TCRdb to about 2018). Study-wide context: On average, sorted CD4+ and CD8+ cells yielded 2.5 to 3.5 ug of extracted DNA, with a range of roughly 0.18 to 30 ug. Healthy donor samples averaged roughly 10 million reads for CD4+ and 11 million to 14 million for CD8+ cells.

TCR beta VDJ combination and CDR3 sequence profiling used genomic DNA as the template. TCR repertoire sequencing was run on an Illumina HiSeq 2000. The study's processing was this. Repertoire assessment relied on Simpson's diversity index, CDR3 size and DJ length profiles, and TRBV/TRBJ rearrangement plots. The most abundant DNA sequence in the deep sequencing data was defined as the immunodominant clone. CDR3 amino acid sequences were screened for sharing across subjects and compared with published repertoires and the VDJdb database. TCRdb trimmed the raw reads at Q25, called clones with MiXCR and kept productive beta chains. Rows merge per CDR3 protein into single entries with the most common DNA and genes. These V and J calls derive from TCRdb rather than the authors' analysis. The sample table contains under 150,000 distinct CDR3 sequences; only one count was recorded for around two fifths of them. The top ten clonotypes cover more than 7% of the sample.

The germline V gene (reference sequence) sets CDR1 to DFQATT and CDR2 to SNEGSKA. The CDR3 contains 11 residues, cysteine and phenylalanine counted. The only DNA kept is the CDR3, 33 bases in frame from the first base. V is shortened by 2 bases, J by 5 bases, and the region joining them spans 6 bases. TCR repertoires of sorted CD4+ and CD8+ blood T cells from severe aplastic anemia patients and healthy subjects were deep-sequenced in the study. Ficoll-Paque density gradient centrifugation was used to isolate peripheral blood mononuclear cells. CD4+ and CD8+ T cells were sorted by FACS or magnetic beads before DNA extraction. The study at large found these results: CD8+ Simpson's diversity did not differ significantly between patients and healthy controls (P=0.060). Around 28 CD8+ CDR3 sequences were found to be shared between patients and controls, but these sequences appeared to be highly expressed in patients and within the immunodominant clones of the patients.

This clonotype appeared many times. Its antigen remains undetermined. The record has no base qualities; no much larger clone is one base away. This receptor was obtained from a human donor in good health, serving as a control. The sequence links TRBV20-1 to TRBJ2-5; no confident D gene assignment can be made. The specimen was sorted CD4+, CD8+, or CD8+CD57+ T cells (not recorded which) from PBMCs. The CDR3 sequence is CSARPMETQYF. The nucleotide sequence reads TGCAGTGCTAGACCAATGGAGACCCAGTACTTC.